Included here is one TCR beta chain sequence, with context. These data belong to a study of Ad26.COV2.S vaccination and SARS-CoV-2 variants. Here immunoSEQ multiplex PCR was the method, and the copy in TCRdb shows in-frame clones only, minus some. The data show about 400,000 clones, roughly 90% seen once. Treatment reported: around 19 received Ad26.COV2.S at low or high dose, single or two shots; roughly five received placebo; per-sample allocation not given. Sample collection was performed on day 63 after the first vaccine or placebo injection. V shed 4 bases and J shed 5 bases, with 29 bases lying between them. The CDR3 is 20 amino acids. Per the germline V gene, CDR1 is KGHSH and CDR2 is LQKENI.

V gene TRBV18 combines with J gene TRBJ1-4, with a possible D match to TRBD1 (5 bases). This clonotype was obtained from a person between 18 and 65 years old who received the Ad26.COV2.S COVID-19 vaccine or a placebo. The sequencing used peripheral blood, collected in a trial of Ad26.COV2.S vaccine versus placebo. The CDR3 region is CASSRILMGLPQETNEKLFF. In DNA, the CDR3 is TGTGCCAGCTCACGAATTTTAATGGGTTTACCACAGGAGACAAATGAAAAACTGTTTTTT.